The 18 T cell receptor beta chains listed next were all sequenced from one sample in a study of T cell repertoires in cytomegalovirus infection. Their target antigens are unknown. TCRdb re-called the reads through MiXCR, storing one row per CDR3 protein. Of some 270,000 distinct CDR3 sequences listed, less than 25% are singletons. The specimen was cultured PBMCs, collected from culture after CMV antigen stimulation. The source is a human donor in good health (CMV status not recorded). Some clones in this sample may be carry-over from other donors' samples.

This clonotype was recorded a few times. The chain employs TRBV11-2 and TRBJ2-6; weak D call: TRBD2 (5 bases). This CDR3 has 17 residues. The germline CDR1 and CDR2 sequences are SGHAT and FQNNGV. V lost 7 bases and J lost 1, with 17 bases in between. The CDR3 nucleotides read TGTGCCAGCACCCTACTAGGACTTTCTTCTGGGGCCAACGTCCTGACTTTC. It is translated as CASTLLGLSSGANVLTF. The whole variable domain, remainder taken from reference TRBV11-2 and TRBJ2-6, is EAGVAQSPRYKIIEKRQSVAFWCNPISGHATLYWYQQILGQGPKLLIQFQNNGVVDDSQLPKDRFSAERLKGVDSTLKIQPAKLEDSAVYLCASTLLGLSSGANVLTFGAGSRLTVL.

A note on this clonotype: At one end, the junction sequence differs from germline, possibly due to a read error. The rearrangement links TRBV7-3 to TRBJ2-7; 10 positions agree with TRBD1. The CDR3 is made up of 14 amino acids. Germline V gene sequence: CDR1 SGHTA, CDR2 FQGTGA. The CDR3 protein is CVSSLGQGNYEQYF. The CDR3 DNA sequence: TGTGTCAGCAGCTTGGGACAGGGGAACTACGAGCAGTACTTC.

This clonotype was observed at least ten times. The chain recombines TRBV7-2 with TRBJ2-5, with 7 bases fitting TRBD2. The CDR3 sequence is 15 residues long. V shed 5 bases, J shed 1 base, and the junction held 7 bases outside the gene matches. Germline-derived CDR1 and CDR2 are SGHTA and FQGNSA. CDR3: CASSIQRDRQETQYF. In DNA form, the CDR3 reads TGTGCCAGCAGCATTCAGCGGGACCGCCAAGAGACCCAGTACTTC. Together with reference TRBV7-2 and TRBJ2-5, the CDR3 gives the full variable domain: GAGVSQSPSNKVTEKGKDVELRCDPISGHTALYWYRQSLGQGLEFLIYFQGNSAPDKSGLPSDRFSAERTGGSVSTLTIQRTQQEDSAVYLCASSIQRDRQETQYFGPGTRLLVL.

The chain joins TRBV9 to TRBJ2-2; 9 bases are shared with TRBD1. Germline lookup yields CDR1 SGDLS and CDR2 YYNGEE. Germline trimming cut 5 bases from V and 0 bases from J; bases unmatched to any gene: 8. This CDR3 contains 17 residues. CDR3 nucleotides: TGTGCCAGCAGTCAGCCGGGACAGGGAACGAACACCGGGGAGCTGTTTTTT. Protein product: CASSQPGQGTNTGELFF.

This clonotype was counted ten times or more. The V and J genes are TRBV7-9 and TRBJ1-2, with D possibly TRBD1 on 5 matching bases. The germline CDR1 and CDR2 sequences are SEHNR and FQNEAQ (reference sequence). This CDR3 region has 13 residues. V lost 4 bases to trimming and J lost 1 base, with 7 bases between them. For the CDR3, the DNA is TGTGCCAGCAGCTACGACAGTAACTATGGCTACACCTTC. It yields the protein CASSYDSNYGYTF. The whole variable domain, remainder taken from reference TRBV7-9 and TRBJ1-2, is DTGVSQNPRHKITKRGQNVTFRCDPISEHNRLYWYRQTLGQGPEFLTYFQNEAQLEKSRLLSDRFSAERPKGSFSTLEIQRTEQGDSAMYLCASSYDSNYGYTFGSGTRLTVV.

The V and J genes are TRBV4-3 and TRBJ1-1; TRBD1 is a possible D gene (5 bases). The V gene lost 3 bases and the J gene lost 6 bases, with 14 bases spanning the gap. This CDR3 has 14 residues. Germline V gene sequence: CDR1 LGHNA, CDR2 YSLEER. CDR3 coding DNA: TGCGCCAGCAGCCAGGGGCCTTTGAATCCTGAAGCTTTCTTT. Protein: CASSQGPLNPEAFF.

The CDR3 DNA reads as TGTGCCAGCAGCCCGGGGACAGGTTACTCCTACAATGAGCAGTTCTTC. Encoded protein: CASSPGTGYSYNEQFF. The J gene is TRBJ2-1, the V gene TRBV7-6, with 8 bases fitting TRBD1. Germline V gene sequence: CDR1 SGHVS, CDR2 FNYEAQ. Trimming cost V 5 bases and J 0 bases; bases outside gene matches: 6. The CDR3 runs 16 residues.

In this sample, this clonotype turned up many times. The DNA of the CDR3 is TGCGCCAGCAGCCAAGGGGACAGGGTTTTCTCTGGGGCCAACGTCCTGACTTTC. Translating it yields CASSQGDRVFSGANVLTF. The chain uses TRBV4-3 and TRBJ2-6, with TRBD1 matching 9 bases. The CDR3 has 18 residues. Germline lookup yields CDR1 LGHNA and CDR2 YSLEER. The V gene end was trimmed by 1 base and the J gene end by 0 bases; junction bases not matched to a gene: 4.

The V gene is TRBV19, the J gene TRBJ1-2, with D maybe TRBD1 (6 bases). The CDR3 has 15 residues. Trimming cost V 5 bases and J 4 bases, with 17 bases left between them. Germline lookup yields CDR1 LNHDA and CDR2 SQIVND (reference sequence). The CDR3 sequence: CASSGPVQGPYGYTF. The DNA of the CDR3 is TGTGCCAGTAGTGGGCCGGTACAGGGACCCTATGGCTACACCTTC. Based on the CDR3 plus reference TRBV19 and TRBJ1-2, the full variable domain is DGGITQSPKYLFRKEGQNVTLSCEQNLNHDAMYWYRQDPGQGLRLIYYSQIVNDFQKGDIAEGYSVSREKKESFPLTVTSAQKNPTAFYLCASSGPVQGPYGYTFGSGTRLTVV.

The table lists this clonotype with a few counts. The CDR3 region has the DNA TGCAGTGCTGATCAGGGAGGCAATCAGCCCCAGCATTTT. Its translation: CSADQGGNQPQHF. This chain connects TRBV20-1 to TRBJ1-5; maybe TRBD1 (5 bases). Germline V gene data show CDR1 as DFQATT and CDR2 as SNEGSKA (reference sequence). The CDR3 runs to 13 residues. V gave up 5 bases and J gave up 2 bases, with 10 bases separating them.

This clonotype was seen repeatedly, ten times or more. This chain links TRBV7-2 with TRBJ2-5; D call uncertain. The CDR3 extends over 15 amino acids. The V and J ends lost 8 bases and 1 base respectively, with 17 bases between them. Per germline, CDR1 SGHTA and CDR2 FQGNSA. The CDR3 loop reads CASLNGVRTQETQYF. The CDR3 region has the DNA TGTGCCAGCTTAAACGGCGTTCGGACCCAAGAGACCCAGTACTTC.

This clonotype was seen ten or more times. V gene TRBV7-9 combines with J gene TRBJ1-1; D is uncertain. This CDR3 contains 13 residues. Between the trimmed V and J ends, which lost 6 bases and 0 bases, there was a span of 8 bases. Per the germline V gene, CDR1 is SEHNR and CDR2 is FQNEAQ (reference sequence). The CDR3 region has the DNA TGTGCCAGCAGTTTTAACATGAACACTGAAGCTTTCTTT. Protein product: CASSFNMNTEAFF.

A note on this clonotype: Given a much more abundant clone one base away, this may be a read error. V and J are TRBV7-2 and TRBJ2-5; either TRBD1 or TRBD2 may fit D (5 bases each). Trimming took off 2 bases at V and 4 bases at J, with 23 bases between the two ends. Germline CDR1 SGHTA, CDR2 FQGNSA. The CDR3 has 18 amino acids. The CDR3 reads CASSLKTPGALSLETQYF. CDR3 nucleotides: TGTGCCAGCAGCTTAAAGACCCCCGGGGCCCTAAGCTTAGAGACCCAGTACTTC.

This chain joins TRBV7-9 and TRBJ2-1; TRBD2 aligns across 7 bases. The ends lost 5 bases at V and 2 bases at J; junction bases unmatched: 6. Germline CDR1 SEHNR, CDR2 FQNEAQ (reference sequence). CDR3 length: 15 residues. CDR3 in DNA: TGTGCCAGCAGCCTTCGGGAGGACCCCTACAATGAGCAGTTCTTC. Translated: CASSLREDPYNEQFF.

The V gene is TRBV4-1, the J gene TRBJ2-5; 9 nucleotides match TRBD2. The germline V gene encodes CDR1 MGHRA and CDR2 YSYEKL. The J segment lost 7 bases and the V segment lost 0 bases, leaving 12 bases of the junction unmatched. The CDR3 is 17 amino acids. The CDR3 DNA is TGCGCCAGCAGCCAAGAAATCACTAGCGGGTTTGGAGGGACCCAGTACTTC. Translation gives CASSQEITSGFGGTQYF.

The V gene is TRBV6-5, the J gene TRBJ2-6; D not resolved. This CDR3 has 16 residues. CDR1 and CDR2 (germline): MNHEY, SVGAGI. The ends were cut back, 2 bases at V and 3 bases at J, with 11 bases in the middle. For the CDR3, the DNA is TGTGCCAGCAGTTACAGAGAAATCGTTGGGGCCAACGTCCTGACTTTC. Protein: CASSYREIVGANVLTF.

The CDR3 reads CAITRTGGLYEQYF. CDR3 coding DNA: TGTGCCATCACCAGGACAGGGGGCCTCTACGAGCAGTACTTC. This chain uses TRBV10-3 with TRBJ2-7; 11 nucleotides align to TRBD1. This CDR3 has 14 amino acids. From germline, CDR1 is ENHRY and CDR2 SYGVKD. Trimming removed 7 bases from V and 3 bases from J; junction bases left unmatched: 5.

This clonotype was seen more than once but under ten times. The rearrangement joins TRBV28 to TRBJ1-2; D call uncertain. Between the trimmed V and J ends, which lost 6 bases and 4 bases, there was a span of 15 bases. The CDR3 totals 14 residues. Germline V gene data show CDR1 as MDHEN and CDR2 as SYDVKM. DNA for the CDR3: TGTGCCAGCAGAACCCCCGGAAGAGGCTATGGCTACACCTTC. Its protein product is CASRTPGRGYGYTF.